This entry features one T cell receptor beta chain sequence. Its target antigen remains unknown. One base away there is no much larger clone; base qualities are not given. The sample belongs to a study of patients and donors after allogeneic stem cell transplantation (TCRdb year 2020). Libraries came from RT-PCR. The listed sequencing device is NextSeq 550. TCRdb trimmed the raw reads at Q25, called clones with MiXCR and kept productive beta chains. For every CDR3 protein sequence, its rows merge into one entry that carries the most common genes and DNA. The sample profile shows about a million distinct CDR3 sequences; about 20% of them were found once. The ten top clones hold roughly 6.4% of the sample. Trimmed from V: 5 bases; trimmed from J: 6 bases; junction bases lacking a gene match: 12. The CDR3 runs 15 residues from the cysteine to the phenylalanine. This entry keeps only the CDR3 DNA: 45 bases, framed from base 1. CDR1 and CDR2, per the germline V gene (reference sequence), are MNHEY and SMNVEV.

The source of this sequence is a human donor who was either an allogeneic HSCT recipient or a stem cell or donor lymphocyte infusion donor (not recorded which). It is not recorded whose cells these are; they may come from a transplant donor. Specimen: blood, either unsorted or a sorted T cell fraction (not recorded which). The rearranged segments are TRBV27 and TRBJ1-2, with TRBD1 identical over 7 junction bases. The DNA is as follows: TGTGCCAGCAGTCCCCGGCGTAGGGGGCTCGATGGCTACACCTTC. This sequence encodes CASSPRRRGLDGYTF.